This T cell receptor beta chain was profiled in a study of pediatric ulcerative colitis. Notes on the study in general: Clonal expansions reduced rectal repertoire diversity in acute severe colitis.

The assay was run at survey level. Generated by immunoSEQ multiplex PCR, the TCRdb table keeps only in-frame clones and is missing some. The sample has roughly 54,000 clones; 80% to 90% are singletons. This clone was recorded only once. Its matching antigen is unknown. This CDR3 has 17 amino acids. CDR1 and CDR2 from the germline V gene are MNHEY and SMNVEV (reference sequence). J was trimmed by 9 bases and V by 10 bases; bases with no gene match: 20. The chain has TRBV27 and TRBJ1-6; 8 nucleotides align to TRBD1. The source material was blood. This receptor was identified in a boy aged 5-17 years who was a control in a study of pediatric ulcerative colitis. CDR3 region: CATRWAGGVSGGSPLHF. The CDR3 region has the DNA TGTGCCACCCGGTGGGCAGGGGGCGTGTCCGGGGGTTCACCCCTCCACTTT.